Below, 10 T cell receptor beta chains from the same sample are listed, as sequenced in a study of blood T cell repertoires in COVID-19. Sequencing used immunoSEQ multiplex PCR; TCRdb keeps in-frame clones, though not all of them. The sample lists approximately 440,000 clones, around 90% occurring once. Sequencing was carried out using PBMCs or T cells enriched from blood (not recorded which). The origin of the receptors is a man in his late teens or twenties who had recovered from COVID-19.

This clone occurred once. This chain joins TRBV24-1 and TRBJ2-1; 9 bases map to TRBD2. V lost 0 bases, J lost 12 bases, and 8 bases stayed unmatched. The germline V gene encodes CDR1 KGHDR and CDR2 SFDVKD. The CDR3 has 15 residues. CDR3 in DNA: TGTGCCACCAGTGATTTGGCTAGCGGGATGATTCGGCAGTTCTTC. Its protein product is CATSDLASGMIRQFF.

About this clone itself: Other nucleotide sequences in the sample specify the same CDR3. This chain uses TRBV28 with TRBJ2-7, with D uncertain. With 3 bases removed from V and 0 bases from J, the gap between germline ends came to 6 bases. Germline CDR1 and CDR2: MDHEN and SYDVKM. The CDR3 consists of 13 residues. The CDR3 DNA reads as TGTGCCAGCAGTTTCTCCCTCTCCTACGAGCAGTACTTC. It encodes CASSFSLSYEQYF.

The chain carries TRBV6-5 and TRBJ2-7, with 7 bases matching TRBD1. Trimming took 7 bases from V and 0 from J; bases not matched to a gene: 6. CDR1 is MNHEY and CDR2 is SVGAGI in the germline V gene. The CDR3 runs to 14 residues. CDR3 sequence: CASTTTGNSYEQYF. The CDR3 DNA follows: TGTGCCAGCACTACGACAGGGAACTCCTACGAGCAGTACTTC.

This clone occurred once. The gene calls are TRBV19 and TRBJ1-5; D gene ambiguous. This CDR3 has 15 amino acids. The V end was cut by 2 bases, the J end by 4 bases, with 12 bases between. Per the germline V gene, CDR1 is LNHDA and CDR2 is SQIVND (reference sequence). In nucleotides, the CDR3 is TGTGCCAGTAGTATAAATTGGCCGCCTAATCAGCCCCAGCATTTT. This translates into CASSINWPPNQPQHF.

The CDR3 reads CASSPSGTGGIEAFF. The CDR3 DNA reads TGTGCCAGCTCACCATCCGGGACAGGGGGGATTGAAGCTTTCTTT. The J gene is TRBJ1-1, the V gene TRBV18; 11 bases line up with TRBD1. Germline V gives CDR1 KGHSH, CDR2 LQKENI. The CDR3 runs 15 residues. V was clipped by 2 bases and J by 7 bases; unmatched bases: 6.

The CDR3 DNA reads TGTGCCATCAGTGAGTCTGGGCACAATCAGCCCCAGCATTTT. Protein product: CAISESGHNQPQHF. The chain has TRBV10-3 and TRBJ1-5; D remains unclear. Germline loops: CDR1 ENHRY, CDR2 SYGVKD. Trimming took 0 bases from V and 3 from J, leaving 6 bases between them. The CDR3 totals 14 residues.

This chain joins TRBV27 and TRBJ2-7; 7 nucleotides agree with TRBD2. CDR1 is MNHEY, CDR2 SMNVEV, per germline (reference sequence). V lost 5 bases to trimming and J lost 4 bases; unmatched junction nucleotides: 8. This CDR3 contains 14 residues. CDR3 loop: CASSRWTSRYEQYF. CDR3 DNA: TGTGCCAGCAGTCGCTGGACTAGTCGGTACGAGCAGTACTTC.

The rearrangement links TRBV5-6 to TRBJ2-5, with D perhaps matching TRBD2 (6 bases). The CDR3 loop spans 14 amino acids. The germline V gene encodes CDR1 SGHDT and CDR2 YYEEEE. V lost 0 bases and J 4 bases, leaving 10 bases between the germline ends. CDR3 in DNA: TGTGCCAGCAGCTTGGCGGGGGTCGCAGAGACCCAGTACTTC. This encodes CASSLAGVAETQYF.

This rearrangement joins TRBV19 to TRBJ1-5; D might be TRBD1 (6 bases). In germline, CDR1 is LNHDA, CDR2 SQIVND (reference sequence). This CDR3 comprises 16 residues. The V and J ends lost 5 bases and 2 bases respectively, with 16 bases between them. DNA for the CDR3: TGTGCCAGTAGTTCGGGACACCAAATCCGCAATCAGCCCCAGCATTTT. The encoded protein is CASSSGHQIRNQPQHF.

The CDR3 DNA sequence: TGCGCCAGCAGCGACAGCAACACCGGGGAGCTGTTTTTT. Translation gives CASSDSNTGELFF. The chain uses TRBV10-1 and TRBJ2-2, with a possible D match to TRBD1 (5 bases). The CDR3 covers 13 residues. With 6 bases removed from V and 2 bases from J, the gap between germline ends came to 7 bases. Germline V CDR1 and CDR2: WNHNN, SYGVQD (reference sequence).